This entry features one T cell receptor beta chain sequence. Its specificity is unknown. This sample was included in a study of early T cells in non-severe SARS-CoV-2 infection. Study information: Sequencing of bulk RNA from unsorted whole blood was done, without chain pairing. Findings and caveats of the study: Anti-spike CD8 responses were favored in VDJdb matching, and private and CD4 specificities were missed.

CDR1 is SQVTM and CDR2 is ANQGSEA in the germline V gene. The CDR3 has 16 amino acids. Deletions cut 6 bases from V and 4 bases from J, with 25 bases between. cDNA molecules, individually, were tagged with unique molecular identifiers. Via MiXCR, TCRdb re-called the 5' RACE reads, giving one row per CDR3 protein. The sample records around 46,000 distinct CDR3 sequences, around 5.6% being singletons. Sequenced material: whole blood. This chain links TRBV29-1 with TRBJ2-7, with D unresolved. The sequence was obtained from an adult who was a healthcare worker with PCR-confirmed SARS-CoV-2 infection or an uninfected control (not recorded which). CDR3 region: CSVSPLNTKPPYEQYF. The DNA for the CDR3 is TGCAGCGTCTCACCACTGAACACGAAGCCCCCTTACGAGCAGTACTTC.